This T cell receptor beta chain was retrieved from a study of graft-versus-host responses after intestinal transplantation. The V segment lost 4 bases and the J segment 5 bases; nucleotides outside the gene matches: 5. CDR1 and CDR2 from the germline V gene are SGHNT and YYREEE (reference sequence). The CDR3 length is 14 residues. This table comes from immunoSEQ multiplex PCR, and its TCRdb copy is limited to in-frame clones, with some not included. The data contain 55,000 to 80,000 clones, 90% to 95% of them seen just once; the ten biggest clones take up about 1.8%. Notes on this clone: No antigen is known for it.

This clonotype was obtained from a human donor who was the organ donor for an intestinal transplant. The material sequenced was unstimulated CD8+ T cells sorted from spleen or lymph node cells, taken before transplant. The chain links TRBV5-4 to TRBJ2-5; 10 bases line up with TRBD1. CDR3 coding DNA: TGTGCCAGCAGCGGCAGACAGGGGGCCGAGACCCAGTACTTC. This sequence encodes CASSGRQGAETQYF.